Reported below is one T cell receptor (beta chain). This entry comes from a study of blood T cell repertoires in COVID-19. Whole-study context: Samples of COVID-19 (acute and convalescent) were obtained from the United States, Italy and Spain.

This CDR3 has 15 residues. Germline V CDR1 and CDR2: SNHLY, FYNNEI. V was trimmed by 6 bases and J by 0 bases, leaving 12 bases between them. In the original processing: Amplification of reference gene primers was used by the study to estimate nucleated cell counts. The assay was immunoSEQ multiplex PCR, and TCRdb's table has in-frame clones only and misses some. V, J and clone size were drawn from that table, and D and trimming were deduced from the DNA. The sample lists about 200,000 clones; 85% to 90% were seen once. This receptor was taken from a human donor in a cohort sampled during active COVID-19. The specimen sequenced was peripheral blood. The chain combines TRBV2 with TRBJ1-5; possible D gene TRBD1, 6 bases. CDR3: CASRGGGFSNQPQHF. The CDR3 DNA follows: TGTGCCAGCAGAGGGGGGGGCTTTAGCAATCAGCCCCAGCATTTT.